Given below is one T cell receptor beta chain in context. The record originates from a study of blood T cell repertoires in COVID-19. The wider study: Acute-phase and convalescent COVID-19 samples originated in the United States, Italy and Spain.

Generated by immunoSEQ multiplex PCR, the TCRdb table keeps only in-frame clones and is missing some. The sample consists of about 200,000 clones, 70% to 90% of them appearing once. The CDR3 sequence is 16 residues long. V trimming: 3 bases; J trimming: 4 bases; junction bases outside the gene matches: 6. Per germline, CDR1 LNHDA and CDR2 SQIVND (reference sequence). Sample: peripheral blood. This clonotype originated in a man aged 55 to 70 with acute or convalescent COVID-19. J is TRBJ2-6 and V is TRBV19; 7 bases are a match to TRBD1. The DNA of the CDR3 is TGTGCCAGTAGTATGCCGACAGGGTCCGGGGCCAACGTCCTGACTTTC. Translated, it gives CASSMPTGSGANVLTF.